This TCR beta chain was recovered during a study of shared clonotypes between healthy human individuals. Findings and caveats of the study: Clonotypes not shared had lower generation probabilities than those common to all four donors.

The ends were cut back, 3 bases at V and 6 bases at J, with 15 bases in the middle. The CDR3 is 13 residues long. CDR1 is SQVTM, CDR2 ANQGSEA, per germline. The protocol was immunoSEQ multiplex PCR, while the TCRdb copy is restricted to in-frame clones and leaves out a portion. This table has roughly 2.2 million clones, 93% appearing once. A remark on this clone: The antigen remains unidentified.

From CD4+ cells came CD45RA+ naive and CD45RA-negative memory subsets. The J gene is TRBJ2-7, the V gene TRBV29-1; D is unresolved. The clonotype originates from a man younger than 35 in good health. Some clones in this sample may be carry-over from other donors' samples. The sample consisted of naive CD4+ T cells from PBMCs. Regarding subset: CD45RA+ positively selected. CDR3 nucleotide sequence: TGCAGCGTTGAGACGTTACTAACCCTCGAGCAGTACTTC. Amino acid sequence: CSVETLLTLEQYF.